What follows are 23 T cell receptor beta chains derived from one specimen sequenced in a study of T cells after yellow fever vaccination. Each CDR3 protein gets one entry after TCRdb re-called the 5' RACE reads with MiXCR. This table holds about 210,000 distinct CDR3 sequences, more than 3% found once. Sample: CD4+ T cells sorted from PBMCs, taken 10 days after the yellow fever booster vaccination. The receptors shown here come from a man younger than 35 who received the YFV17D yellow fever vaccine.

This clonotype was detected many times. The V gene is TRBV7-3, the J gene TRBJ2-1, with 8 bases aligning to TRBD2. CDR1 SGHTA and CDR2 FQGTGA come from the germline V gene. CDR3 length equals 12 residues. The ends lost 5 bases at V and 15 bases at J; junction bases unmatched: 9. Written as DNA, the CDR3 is TGTGCCAGCAGCCCCGGGACTAGGGGTCTGTTCTTC. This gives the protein CASSPGTRGLFF.

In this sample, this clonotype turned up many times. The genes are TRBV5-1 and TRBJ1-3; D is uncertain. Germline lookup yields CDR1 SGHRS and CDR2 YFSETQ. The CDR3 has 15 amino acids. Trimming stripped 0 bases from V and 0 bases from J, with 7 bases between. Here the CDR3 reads CASSLGVSSGNTIYF. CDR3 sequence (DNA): TGCGCCAGCAGCTTGGGAGTGAGCTCTGGAAACACCATATATTTT.

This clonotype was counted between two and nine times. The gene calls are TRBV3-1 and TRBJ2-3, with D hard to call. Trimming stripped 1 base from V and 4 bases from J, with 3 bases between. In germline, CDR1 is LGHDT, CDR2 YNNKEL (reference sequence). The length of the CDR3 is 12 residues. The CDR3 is CASSQVPDTQYF. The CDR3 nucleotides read TGTGCCAGCAGCCAAGTTCCAGATACGCAGTATTTT.

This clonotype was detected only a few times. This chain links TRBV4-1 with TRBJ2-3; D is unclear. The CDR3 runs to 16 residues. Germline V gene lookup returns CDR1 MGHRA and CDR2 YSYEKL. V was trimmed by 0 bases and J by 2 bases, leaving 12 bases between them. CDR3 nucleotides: TGCGCCAGCAGCCAAGAGGTACGGATGAACACAGATACGCAGTATTTT. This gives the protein CASSQEVRMNTDTQYF.

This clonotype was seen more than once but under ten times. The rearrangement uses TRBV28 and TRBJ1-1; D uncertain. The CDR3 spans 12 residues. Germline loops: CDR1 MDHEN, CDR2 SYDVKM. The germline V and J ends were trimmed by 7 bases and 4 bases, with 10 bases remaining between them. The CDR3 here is CASTRGGTEAFF. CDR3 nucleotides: TGTGCCAGCACCCGGGGAGGCACTGAAGCTTTCTTT.

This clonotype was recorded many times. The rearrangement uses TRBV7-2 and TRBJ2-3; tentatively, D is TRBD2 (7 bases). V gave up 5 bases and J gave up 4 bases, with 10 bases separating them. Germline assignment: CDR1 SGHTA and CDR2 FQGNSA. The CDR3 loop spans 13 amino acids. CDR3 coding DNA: TGTGCCAGCAGCCCGGGGGGCCCAGATACGCAGTATTTT. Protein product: CASSPGGPDTQYF.

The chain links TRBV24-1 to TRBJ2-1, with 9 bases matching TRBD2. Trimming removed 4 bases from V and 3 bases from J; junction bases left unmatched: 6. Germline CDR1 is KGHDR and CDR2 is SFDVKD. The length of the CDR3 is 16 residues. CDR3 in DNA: TGTGCCACCAGTGACCTGACTAGCGGAGACTACAATGAGCAGTTCTTC. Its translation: CATSDLTSGDYNEQFF.

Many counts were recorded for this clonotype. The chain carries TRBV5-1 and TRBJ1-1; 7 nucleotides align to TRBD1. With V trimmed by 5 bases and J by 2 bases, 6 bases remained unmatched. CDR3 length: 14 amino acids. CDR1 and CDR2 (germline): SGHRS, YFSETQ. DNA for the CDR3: TGCGCCAGCAGACTTGGACAGGCCAACACTGAAGCTTTCTTT. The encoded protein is CASRLGQANTEAFF.

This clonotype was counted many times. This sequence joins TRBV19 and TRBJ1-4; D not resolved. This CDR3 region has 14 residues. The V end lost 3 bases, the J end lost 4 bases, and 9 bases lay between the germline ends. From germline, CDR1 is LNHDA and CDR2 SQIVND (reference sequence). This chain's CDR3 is CASSMENLNEKLFF. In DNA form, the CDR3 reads TGTGCCAGTAGTATGGAGAACCTTAATGAAAAACTGTTTTTT.

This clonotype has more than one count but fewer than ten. The CDR3 nucleotides read TGTGCCAGCAGCGCCTGGACAGGGTTCGAGAACACTGAAGCTTTCTTT. Its protein is CASSAWTGFENTEAFF. This rearrangement joins TRBV7-8 to TRBJ1-1; 8 nucleotides align to TRBD1. The CDR3 totals 16 residues. Germline CDR1 is SGHVS and CDR2 is FQNEAQ. J lost 1 base, V lost 5 bases, and 9 bases had no gene match.

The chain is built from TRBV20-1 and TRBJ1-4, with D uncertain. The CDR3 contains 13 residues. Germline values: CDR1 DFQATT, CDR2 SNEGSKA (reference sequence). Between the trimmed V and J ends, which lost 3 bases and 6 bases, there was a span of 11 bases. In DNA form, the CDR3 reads TGCAGTGCTAGGGACTCTTCGGATGAAAAACTGTTTTTT. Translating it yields CSARDSSDEKLFF.

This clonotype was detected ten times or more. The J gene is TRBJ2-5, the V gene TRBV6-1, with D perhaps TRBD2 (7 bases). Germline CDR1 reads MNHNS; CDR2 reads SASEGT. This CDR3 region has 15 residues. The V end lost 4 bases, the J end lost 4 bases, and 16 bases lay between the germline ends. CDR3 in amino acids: CASSVRRGPGETQYF. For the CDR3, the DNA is TGTGCCAGCAGTGTTAGGCGGGGGCCCGGAGAGACCCAGTACTTC.

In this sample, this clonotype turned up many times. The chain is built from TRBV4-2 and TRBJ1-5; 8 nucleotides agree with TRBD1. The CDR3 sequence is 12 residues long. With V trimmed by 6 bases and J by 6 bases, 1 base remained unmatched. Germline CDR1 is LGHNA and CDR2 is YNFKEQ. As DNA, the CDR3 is TGTGCCAGCAGTCAGGGGGCTCAGCCCCAGCATTTT. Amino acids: CASSQGAQPQHF.

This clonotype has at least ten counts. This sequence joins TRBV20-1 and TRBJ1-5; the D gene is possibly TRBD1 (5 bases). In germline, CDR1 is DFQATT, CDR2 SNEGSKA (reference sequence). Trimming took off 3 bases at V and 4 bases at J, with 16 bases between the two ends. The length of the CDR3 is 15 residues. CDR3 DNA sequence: TGCAGTGCTAGGAGGGCGGGGCCGGGGAATCAGCCCCAGCATTTT. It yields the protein CSARRAGPGNQPQHF.

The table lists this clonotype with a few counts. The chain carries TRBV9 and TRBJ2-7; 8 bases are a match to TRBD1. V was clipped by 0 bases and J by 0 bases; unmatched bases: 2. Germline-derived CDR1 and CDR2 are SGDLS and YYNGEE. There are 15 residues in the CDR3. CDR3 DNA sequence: TGTGCCAGCAGCGTAGAGACAGGGGACTCCTACGAGCAGTACTTC. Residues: CASSVETGDSYEQYF.

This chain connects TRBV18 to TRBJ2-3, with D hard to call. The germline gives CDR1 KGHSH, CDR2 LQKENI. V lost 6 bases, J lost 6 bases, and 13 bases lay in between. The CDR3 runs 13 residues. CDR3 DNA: TGTGCCAGCTCCCGGGCTAGTTGGGATACGCAGTATTTT. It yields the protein CASSRASWDTQYF.

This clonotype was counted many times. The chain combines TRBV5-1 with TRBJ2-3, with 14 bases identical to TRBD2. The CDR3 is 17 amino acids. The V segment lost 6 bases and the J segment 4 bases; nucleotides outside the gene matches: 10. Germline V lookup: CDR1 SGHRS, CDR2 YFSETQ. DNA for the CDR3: TGCGCCAGCACCGGGACTAGCGGGGGATCTTTCTCAGATACGCAGTATTTT. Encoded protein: CASTGTSGGSFSDTQYF. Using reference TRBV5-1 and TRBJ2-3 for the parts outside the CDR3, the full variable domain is KAGVTQTPRYLIKTRGQQVTLSCSPISGHRSVSWYQQTPGQGLQFLFEYFSETQRNKGNFPGRFSGRQFSNSRSEMNVSTLELGDSALYLCASTGTSGGSFSDTQYFGPGTRLTVL.

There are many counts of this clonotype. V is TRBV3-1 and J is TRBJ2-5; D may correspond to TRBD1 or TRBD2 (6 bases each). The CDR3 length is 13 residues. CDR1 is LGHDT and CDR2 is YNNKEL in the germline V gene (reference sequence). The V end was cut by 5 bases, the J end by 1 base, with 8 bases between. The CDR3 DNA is TGTGCCAGCAGCGGGGGGCGCCAAGAGACCCAGTACTTC. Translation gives CASSGGRQETQYF.

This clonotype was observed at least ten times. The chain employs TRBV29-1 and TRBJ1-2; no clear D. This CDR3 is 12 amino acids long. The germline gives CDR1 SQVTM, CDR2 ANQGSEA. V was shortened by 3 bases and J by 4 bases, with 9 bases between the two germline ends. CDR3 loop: CSVDSGIYGYTF. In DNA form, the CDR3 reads TGCAGCGTTGATAGCGGGATCTATGGCTACACCTTC.

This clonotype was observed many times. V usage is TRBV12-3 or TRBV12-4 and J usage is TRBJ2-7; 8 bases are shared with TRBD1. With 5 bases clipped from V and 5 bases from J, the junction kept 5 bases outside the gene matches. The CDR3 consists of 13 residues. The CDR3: CASSRGQGHEQYF. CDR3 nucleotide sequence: TGTGCCAGCAGTCGCGGACAGGGTCACGAGCAGTACTTC.

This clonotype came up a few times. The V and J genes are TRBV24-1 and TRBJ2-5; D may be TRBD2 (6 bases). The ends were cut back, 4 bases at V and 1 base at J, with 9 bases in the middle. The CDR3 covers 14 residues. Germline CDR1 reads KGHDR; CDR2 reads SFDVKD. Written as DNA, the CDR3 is TGTGCCACCAGTGACACCGGGAGCCAAGAGACCCAGTACTTC. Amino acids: CATSDTGSQETQYF.

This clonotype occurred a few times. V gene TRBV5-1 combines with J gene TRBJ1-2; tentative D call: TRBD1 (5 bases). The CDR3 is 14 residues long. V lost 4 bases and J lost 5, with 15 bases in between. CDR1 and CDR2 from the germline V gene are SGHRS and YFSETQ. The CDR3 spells CASSLTDKMYGYTF. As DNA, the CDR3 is TGCGCCAGCAGCCTGACGGACAAGATGTATGGCTACACCTTC. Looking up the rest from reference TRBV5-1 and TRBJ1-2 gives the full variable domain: KAGVTQTPRYLIKTRGQQVTLSCSPISGHRSVSWYQQTPGQGLQFLFEYFSETQRNKGNFPGRFSGRQFSNSRSEMNVSTLELGDSALYLCASSLTDKMYGYTFGSGTRLTVV.

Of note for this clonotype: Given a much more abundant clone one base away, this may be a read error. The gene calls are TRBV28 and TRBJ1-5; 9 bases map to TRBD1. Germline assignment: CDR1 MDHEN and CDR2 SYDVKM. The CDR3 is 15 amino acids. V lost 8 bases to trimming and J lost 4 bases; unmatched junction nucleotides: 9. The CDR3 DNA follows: TGTGCCAGCTCCCATGGACAGGGGAAGAATCAGCCCCAGCATTTT. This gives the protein CASSHGQGKNQPQHF. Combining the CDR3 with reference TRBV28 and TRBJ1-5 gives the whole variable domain DVKVTQSSRYLVKRTGEKVFLECVQDMDHENMFWYRQDPGLGLRLIYFSYDVKMKEKGDIPEGYSVSREKKERFSLILESASTNQTSMYLCASSHGQGKNQPQHFGDGTRLSIL.